This T cell receptor (beta chain) was captured by sequencing in a study of T cells after yellow fever vaccination. Germline-derived CDR1 and CDR2 are MNHEY and SMNVEV (reference sequence). The CDR3 sequence is 15 residues long. V was pared by 2 bases and J by 2 bases, with 11 bases between. TCRdb passed the 5' RACE reads through MiXCR, listing each CDR3 protein once. The sample contains some 300,000 distinct CDR3 sequences, roughly 9% of which appear only once. The chain carries TRBV27 and TRBJ2-3; D perhaps matches TRBD1 (6 bases). The TCR comes from a man in his late teens or twenties who received the YFV17D yellow fever vaccine. The sequencing here drew on CD4+ T cells sorted from PBMCs, taken 5 days after the yellow fever booster vaccination. The CDR3 DNA reads TGTGCCAGCAGTTTAGGGGACACCTACACAGATACGCAGTATTTT. This translates into CASSLGDTYTDTQYF.